The sequence of this T cell receptor (beta chain) was determined in a study of blood T cell repertoires in COVID-19. Whole-study context: Spain, Italy and the United States supplied samples that represented acute and convalescent COVID-19.

Germline V gene data show CDR1 as MNHEY and CDR2 as SMNVEV (reference sequence). CDR3 length: 18 amino acids. V trimming: 3 bases; J trimming: 2 bases; junction bases outside the gene matches: 4. Profiling relied on immunoSEQ multiplex PCR, and the TCRdb table lists in-frame clones only, not all of them. The table shows some 98,000 clones, with 82% occurring only once. Sequencing was carried out using peripheral blood. This TCR was sampled from an older man with active or convalescent COVID-19. J is TRBJ2-6 and V is TRBV27, with 13 bases fitting TRBD2. Here the CDR3 DNA reads TGTGCCAGCAGTTTCGCAGGACTAGCGGGGGCTGGGGCCAACGTCCTGACTTTC. Amino acid sequence: CASSFAGLAGAGANVLTF.